This TCR beta chain came from a study of neoadjuvant anti-PD-1 for oral cavity cancer (dated by TCRdb to the early 2020s). About the investigation overall: Three to four biweekly doses of nivolumab at 3 mg/kg were mostly administered to patients before curative-intent surgical resection. Patients with complete response, partial response or stable disease by RECIST 1.1 were defined as responders, whereas patients with progression were defined as non-responders. A fourth nivolumab dose was given around day 43 to patients without progression, and definitive surgical resection was performed in those patients on days 50-56. There were more than nine patients in the parent correlative cohort, and the response rate was less than 40%.

Trimming takes 2 bases from V and 4 bases from J, and the germline ends sit 12 bases apart. Sequences SNHLY (CDR1) and FYNNEI (CDR2) are obtained from the germline V gene. There are 15 amino acids in the CDR3, from cysteine to phenylalanine inclusive. Only the CDR3 DNA is retained, 45 bases long and in frame from the first base. Interpreted using the paper, the time point label stands for: after neoadjuvant nivolumab, at surgical resection. None of the patients had received prior systemic or radiation treatment, and all were newly diagnosed with stage II-IVA oral cavity squamous cell carcinoma. Everyone in the cohort had locally advanced, HPV-negative oral cavity squamous cell carcinoma. Peripheral blood mononuclear cells were analyzed directly, without maintenance or expansion in culture. Samples were obtained from a longitudinal correlative study of a single-arm phase II trial of neoadjuvant nivolumab in oral cavity squamous cell carcinoma. Genomic DNA-based TCRbeta sequencing was performed on subject-matched pre- and post-treatment PBMCs and tumors from three responders and three non-responders. Peripheral blood mononuclear cells were drawn once before nivolumab treatment and a second time after treatment, when surgery took place. The Maxwell RSC DNA from Cells kit was used to extract genomic DNA from PBMCs.

This clone was seen a few times. The target of this receptor is not known. No per-base quality is available; no much larger clone lies one base away. PBMC libraries used mostly approximately 0.5 ug of input genomic DNA for deep sequencing, with six replicates per sample. Following the manufacturer's instructions, the team built TCRbeta libraries using the immunoSEQ hsTCRbeta kit. The finished libraries were brought together in one pool at about 2.8 nM, which was then read using an Illumina NovaSeq 6000 S4 flow cell. Under the source paper's analysis protocol: The immunoSEQ Analyzer was used for raw data preprocessing and quality control. The analysis was restricted to productive rearrangements, with each unique CDR3 amino acid sequence defining a clonotype. Using the R package tcR, the researchers computed the Gini-Simpson index as their estimate of repertoire clonality. Gini indices were compared with Student's t test, and associations with tumor size change were assessed by Pearson correlation. Held by TCRdb, this immuneACCESS table contains in-frame sequences only and omits some clones. Under half of the omission traces to an unresolved V gene where checked; the cause of the rest is unknown. V, J and clone size reflect that table, while D and trimming were determined from the DNA. A total of about 14,000 clones appear in this sample, around 79% of them only once. Jointly, the top ten make up 2.5% to 3.5% of the sample.

The study at large found these results: Only three patients per response group were included in the TCR analyses, and larger cohorts for validation were called for by the authors. Higher pretreatment blood Treg/Th17 ratios correlated with both higher pretreatment blood TCRbeta clonality and lower post-treatment tumor TCRbeta clonality. After neoadjuvant nivolumab, T cell clonality (Gini index) in PBMCs was significantly higher in non-responders than in responders.

This material consisted of PBMCs, taken after nivolumab (anti-PD-1) treatment. This sequence uses TRBV2 and TRBJ1-5; matching of 5 bases hints at TRBD1 as the D gene. This sequence was found in a person aged 40 to 85 with oral cavity squamous cell carcinoma. The CDR3 protein sequence reads: CASSESAGLNQPQHF. The nucleotide sequence is given as TGTGCCAGCAGTGAATCGGCAGGGCTGAATCAGCCCCAGCATTTT.